One and the same sample provided the 31 T cell receptor beta chains below, sequenced in a study of cytomegalovirus exposure and HLA in healthy donors. This PCR relied on a set of 60 Vbeta primers and 13 Jbeta primers. This table comes from immunoSEQ multiplex PCR, and its TCRdb copy is limited to in-frame clones, with some not included. The data hold some 130,000 clones, with 79% observed a single time. The sample taken for sequencing was PBMCs. The receptors derive from a man in his forties in good health and CMV-seropositive.

This clone was recorded a few times. The rearrangement joins TRBV4-2 to TRBJ2-3, with TRBD2 identical over 11 bases. J was trimmed by 1 base and V by 3 bases; bases with no gene match: 3. CDR1 is LGHNA and CDR2 is YNFKEQ in the germline V gene. This CDR3 contains 16 residues. The CDR3 spells CASSQEGLAGTDTQYF. CDR3 sequence (DNA): TGTGCCAGCAGCCAGGAGGGACTAGCGGGCACAGATACGCAGTATTTT.

The V and J genes are TRBV6-1 and TRBJ1-2; no clear D gene. The germline V gene encodes CDR1 MNHNS and CDR2 SASEGT. The CDR3 loop spans 12 amino acids. V was trimmed by 8 bases and J by 4 bases, leaving 11 bases between them. CDR3 DNA: TGTGCCAGCGAGGGCCGAACCTATGGCTACACCTTC. Protein product: CASEGRTYGYTF.

In regard to this clone: One end of the junction varies from germline; a read error may be responsible. The V call is TRBV7-7, the J call TRBJ1-2; D gene unclear. The CDR3 consists of 14 residues. Germline loops: CDR1 SSHAT, CDR2 FNYEAQ (reference sequence). CDR3 coding DNA: TGTGCTAGCAGCTTAGAATCCAGAAACTATGGCTACACCTTC. Translating it yields CASSLESRNYGYTF.

The rearrangement uses TRBV30 and TRBJ2-1; D possibly corresponds to TRBD1 (5 bases). Trimming shortened V by 2 bases and J by 5 bases, and 19 bases separated the two germline ends. The germline gives CDR1 GTSNPN, CDR2 SVGIG (reference sequence). The CDR3 has 16 amino acids. CDR3 protein: CAWSSQGEGAHNEQFF. The CDR3 nucleotides read TGTGCCTGGAGTTCCCAGGGCGAAGGGGCACACAATGAGCAGTTCTTC.

The chain links TRBV5-6 to TRBJ2-2; 7 positions match TRBD1. The CDR3 length is 14 residues. CDR1 is SGHDT, CDR2 YYEEEE, per germline. J lost 8 bases, V lost 4 bases, and 8 bases had no gene match. The DNA for the CDR3 is TGTGCCAGCAGCCAGATGACAGGGATTGGGGAGCTGTTTTTT. It encodes CASSQMTGIGELFF. The complete variable domain, with remaining parts taken from reference TRBV5-6 and TRBJ2-2, reads DAGVTQSPTHLIKTRGQQVTLRCSPKSGHDTVSWYQQALGQGPQFIFQYYEEEERQRGNFPDRFSGHQFPNYSSELNVNALLLGDSALYLCASSQMTGIGELFFGEGSRLTVL.

The chain links TRBV28 to TRBJ2-1; D is possibly TRBD2 (5 bases). CDR1 is MDHEN, CDR2 SYDVKM, per germline. V was pared by 3 bases and J by 9 bases, with 12 bases between. The CDR3 spans 13 residues. CDR3 in amino acids: CASSLEVKGEQFF. The CDR3 coding sequence is TGTGCCAGCAGTTTGGAGGTTAAGGGTGAGCAGTTCTTC.

The J gene is TRBJ2-7, the V gene TRBV12-5; tentative D call: TRBD1 (6 bases). This CDR3 comprises 13 residues. Germline values: CDR1 LGHNT, CDR2 FRNRAP. Trimming cost V 3 bases and J 2 bases, with 8 bases left between them. CDR3 DNA sequence: TGTGCTAGTGGTTTCGGGGACACCTACGAGCAGTACTTC. This codes for CASGFGDTYEQYF.

This chain links TRBV5-1 with TRBJ2-3, with TRBD2 matching over 11 bases. CDR1 and CDR2 (germline): SGHRS, YFSETQ. With V trimmed by 4 bases and J by 2 bases, 6 bases remained unmatched. The CDR3 sequence is 16 residues long. CDR3 sequence reads: CASSPRTSGPTDTQYF. CDR3 DNA: TGCGCCAGCAGCCCGAGGACTAGCGGGCCCACAGATACGCAGTATTTT.

The chain employs TRBV27 and TRBJ2-3; 10 positions agree with TRBD2. The V gene end was trimmed by 2 bases and the J gene end by 7 bases; junction bases not matched to a gene: 12. Germline CDR1 MNHEY, CDR2 SMNVEV (reference sequence). The CDR3 is made up of 17 amino acids. CDR3 DNA sequence: TGTGCCAGCAGTTTAGCAAGGGAACTAGCGGGAACTCATACGCAGTATTTT. Its protein is CASSLARELAGTHTQYF.

The rearrangement uses TRBV28 and TRBJ1-1; the D gene is possibly TRBD1 (6 bases). V lost 4 bases and J 1 base, leaving 13 bases between the germline ends. Germline V gene data show CDR1 as MDHEN and CDR2 as SYDVKM. This CDR3 comprises 15 residues. Here the CDR3 DNA reads TGTGCCAGCAGTTGGGGGGGCCGAAAGAACACTGAAGCTTTCTTT. It yields the protein CASSWGGRKNTEAFF.

The chain is built from TRBV10-1 and TRBJ2-2; D unclear. Germline CDR1 is WNHNN and CDR2 is SYGVQD (reference sequence). Trimming took 1 base from V and 0 from J, leaving 9 bases between them. This CDR3 is 16 amino acids long. The DNA for the CDR3 is TGCGCCAGCAGTGAGTTTGGTCGCGCGAACACCGGGGAGCTGTTTTTT. This gives the protein CASSEFGRANTGELFF.

This clone was seen a single time. The chain links TRBV30 to TRBJ2-3, with TRBD1 identical over 9 bases. Germline V gene lookup returns CDR1 GTSNPN and CDR2 SVGIG (reference sequence). After removal of 1 base from V and 6 bases from J, the junction contained 26 bases not matched to a gene. The CDR3 sequence is 21 residues long. The CDR3 spells CAWSDRPMTFYGTGRRDTQYF. CDR3 sequence (DNA): TGTGCCTGGAGTGACCGGCCGATGACTTTTTACGGGACAGGGAGAAGGGATACGCAGTATTTT.

The chain has TRBV12-2 and TRBJ2-1; TRBD2, as called in the table, went unchecked against the DNA. TRBV12-2 counts as a pseudogene. This CDR3 comprises 14 residues. The CDR3 here is CASRLGSGGDEQFF. The CDR3 nucleotides read TGTGCAAGTCGCTTAGGTAGCGGCGGAGATGAGCAGTTCTTC.

J is TRBJ2-1 and V is TRBV29-1; 13 positions match TRBD2. Unmatched junction bases numbered 4, after V lost 8 bases and J lost 3 bases. CDR1 is SQVTM and CDR2 is ANQGSEA in the germline V gene. This CDR3 has 14 amino acids. CDR3 region: CSLRLAGGYNEQFF. Written as DNA, the CDR3 is TGCAGCCTGCGACTAGCGGGAGGCTACAATGAGCAGTTCTTC.

The chain is built from TRBV30 and TRBJ2-5; 9 bases match TRBD2. CDR1 is GTSNPN, CDR2 SVGIG, per germline (reference sequence). Germline trimming cut 2 bases from V and 5 bases from J; bases unmatched to any gene: 9. The CDR3 covers 15 residues. The CDR3 loop is CAWSISGLAYETQYF. The CDR3 nucleotides are TGTGCCTGGAGTATCTCGGGACTAGCATACGAGACCCAGTACTTC.

The chain couples TRBV5-1 to TRBJ1-1; 7 nucleotides align to TRBD1. Looked up from germline, CDR1 is SGHRS and CDR2 is YFSETQ. The CDR3 spans 18 residues. V dropped 0 bases and J dropped 0; count of bases not matched to a gene: 11. CDR3 in DNA: TGCGCCAGCAGCTTGGGTGTAGGGACAGAAAAATTGAACACTGAAGCTTTCTTT. It codes for CASSLGVGTEKLNTEAFF.

The rearrangement joins TRBV4-2 to TRBJ1-5; 8 bases match TRBD1. Trimming removed 3 bases from V and 5 bases from J; junction bases left unmatched: 6. The CDR3 covers 15 residues. Germline V gives CDR1 LGHNA, CDR2 YNFKEQ. CDR3 nucleotide sequence: TGTGCCAGCAGCCATGAAGGACAGGGCGATCAGCCCCAGCATTTT. Protein product: CASSHEGQGDQPQHF.

The table lists this clone with a count of one. The chain carries TRBV7-9 and TRBJ1-1, with unresolved D. Trimming removed 5 bases at V and 5 bases at J, with 18 bases between. Germline V gene data show CDR1 as SEHNR and CDR2 as FQNEAQ (reference sequence). The CDR3 has 15 amino acids. The CDR3 bases are TGTGCCAGCAGCCAGACGGGCGGGCGGCTTACTGAAGCTTTCTTT. Translating gives CASSQTGGRLTEAFF.

The gene calls are TRBV7-9 and TRBJ1-1; 8 bases agree with TRBD1. Trimming at V came to 5 bases and at J to 3 bases, leaving 5 bases not matched to a gene. Looked up from germline, CDR1 is SEHNR and CDR2 is FQNEAQ (reference sequence). The CDR3 contains 14 residues. Here the CDR3 reads CASSPGQGYTEAFF. The CDR3 region has the DNA TGTGCCAGCAGCCCCGGACAGGGCTACACTGAAGCTTTCTTT.

The J gene is TRBJ2-7, the V gene TRBV4-1; TRBD2 is a possible D gene (6 bases). The CDR3 has 17 residues. V shed 6 bases and J shed 4 bases, with 25 bases lying between them. Germline V gene data show CDR1 as MGHRA and CDR2 as YSYEKL. Here the CDR3 reads CASSRREEKTVWYEQYF. Written as DNA, the CDR3 is TGCGCCAGCAGTAGGAGGGAAGAAAAGACGGTTTGGTACGAGCAGTACTTC.

V is TRBV5-6 and J is TRBJ1-1, with no clear D. CDR1 SGHDT and CDR2 YYEEEE come from the germline V gene. The length of the CDR3 is 13 residues. Trimming took 5 bases from V and 0 from J, leaving 8 bases between them. CDR3 coding DNA: TGTGCCAGCAGATTCGACATGAACACTGAAGCTTTCTTT. Its protein is CASRFDMNTEAFF.

This sequence joins TRBV6-5 and TRBJ2-3, with 8 bases matching TRBD2. The CDR3 sequence is 14 residues long. Trimming removed 8 bases from V and 3 bases from J; junction bases left unmatched: 7. The germline CDR1 and CDR2 sequences are MNHEY and SVGAGI. CDR3 nucleotides: TGTGCCAGCGGTGCTAGCGGGTCTACAGATACGCAGTATTTT. Translation: CASGASGSTDTQYF.

This chain uses TRBV30 with TRBJ1-3; D is uncertain. Trimming stripped 3 bases from V and 2 bases from J, with 11 bases between. The germline gives CDR1 GTSNPN, CDR2 SVGIG (reference sequence). This CDR3 contains 14 residues. The CDR3 protein is CAWRANVPGNTIYF. The CDR3 DNA reads as TGTGCCTGGAGAGCCAATGTTCCTGGAAACACCATATATTTT. The full variable domain, rest sourced from reference TRBV30 and TRBJ1-3, is SQTIHQWPATLVQPVGSPLSLECTVEGTSNPNLYWYRQAAGRGLQLLFYSVGIGQISSEVPQNLSASRPQDRQFILSSKKLLLSDSGFYLCAWRANVPGNTIYFGEGSWLTVV.

The CDR3 region is CASSPRLAGGLGEQYF. In DNA, the CDR3 is TGTGCCAGCAGTCCTCGGCTAGCGGGAGGGCTGGGCGAGCAGTACTTC. The chain combines TRBV27 with TRBJ2-7; 12 nucleotides agree with TRBD2. In germline, CDR1 is MNHEY, CDR2 SMNVEV (reference sequence). The CDR3 spans 16 residues. V was clipped by 5 bases and J by 6 bases; unmatched bases: 11.

The chain has TRBV27 and TRBJ1-5; 10 positions match TRBD1. From germline, CDR1 is MNHEY and CDR2 SMNVEV (reference sequence). J lost 1 base, V lost 6 bases, and 6 bases had no gene match. The CDR3 contains 16 residues. The CDR3 loop is CASRPGQGRSNQPQHF. The CDR3 DNA reads as TGTGCCAGCAGACCGGGACAGGGGCGCAGCAATCAGCCCCAGCATTTT.

The chain employs TRBV5-1 and TRBJ2-7, with D possibly matching TRBD1 (6 bases). V was pared by 3 bases and J by 3 bases, with 13 bases between. The CDR3 is 14 amino acids. CDR1 and CDR2 (germline): SGHRS, YFSETQ. Here the CDR3 DNA reads TGCGCCAGCAGCTACAGGGTAGTGGGCTACGAGCAGTACTTC. The encoded protein is CASSYRVVGYEQYF.

J is TRBJ1-2 and V is TRBV5-1, with D possibly matching TRBD1 (5 bases). The CDR3 extends over 13 amino acids. CDR1 and CDR2 (germline): SGHRS, YFSETQ. Trimming shortened V by 4 bases and J by 2 bases, and 9 bases separated the two germline ends. This chain's CDR3 is CASSLDKNYGYTF. CDR3 DNA sequence: TGCGCCAGCAGCCTGGACAAGAACTATGGCTACACCTTC.

V gene TRBV5-6 combines with J gene TRBJ2-1; D is undetermined. V lost 0 bases, J lost 6 bases, and 4 bases lay in between. CDR3 length equals 12 residues. Germline loops: CDR1 SGHDT, CDR2 YYEEEE. CDR3 nucleotides: TGTGCCAGCAGCTTGGCCGGCAATGAGCAGTTCTTC. Its translation is CASSLAGNEQFF.

J is TRBJ1-1 and V is TRBV10-3; D perhaps matches TRBD1 (6 bases). Trimming cost V 4 bases and J 4 bases, with 16 bases left between them. CDR1 ENHRY and CDR2 SYGVKD come from the germline V gene. The CDR3 has 15 residues. The CDR3 DNA is TGTGCCATCAGTGGGGGGGGGCAGTGGAGCACTGAAGCTTTCTTT. Protein: CAISGGGQWSTEAFF.

The chain is built from TRBV7-9 and TRBJ1-5, with a weak D call TRBD1 (6 bases). This CDR3 region has 15 residues. Trimming took off 6 bases at V and 1 base at J, with 13 bases between the two ends. The germline CDR1 and CDR2 sequences are SEHNR and FQNEAQ (reference sequence). The CDR3 here is CASSRGGFSNQPQHF. The CDR3 nucleotides are TGTGCCAGCAGTCGGGGGGGCTTCAGCAATCAGCCCCAGCATTTT.

The gene calls are TRBV7-6 and TRBJ2-1; no reliable D call. The germline V gene encodes CDR1 SGHVS and CDR2 FNYEAQ. The CDR3 loop spans 12 amino acids. Deletions cut 5 bases from V and 5 bases from J, with 7 bases between. The CDR3 is CASSPRHNEQFF. The CDR3 DNA is TGTGCCAGCAGCCCGAGGCACAATGAGCAGTTCTTC.